Following are 3 T cell receptor beta chains from one sample sequenced in a study of cytomegalovirus exposure and HLA in healthy donors. Primers included in the PCR were 60 Vbeta and 13 Jbeta primers. Assay used: immunoSEQ multiplex PCR; TCRdb lists only in-frame clones, some missing. Of approximately 160,000 clones listed, just under 80% were seen once; the top ten hold 1%. Sequenced input: PBMCs. These receptor sequences come from a woman aged 45 to 65 in good health and CMV-seropositive.

CDR3 protein: CASRDRTNSPLHF. The DNA of the CDR3 is TGTGCCAGCAGGGACAGGACTAATTCACCCCTCCACTTT. The chain is built from TRBV2 and TRBJ1-6; 7 bases fit TRBD1. The germline V gene has CDR1 SNHLY and CDR2 FYNNEI. V lost 6 bases and J lost 6; bases outside the gene matches: 2. CDR3 length: 13 amino acids.

The genes are TRBV11-1 and TRBJ2-1; weak D call: TRBD2 (6 bases). V was clipped by 1 base and J by 3 bases, with 7 bases between them. Germline V gives CDR1 SGHAT, CDR2 FQDESV (reference sequence). The CDR3 runs 14 residues. This CDR3 is CASSLERVYNEQFF. In DNA form, the CDR3 reads TGTGCCAGCAGCTTAGAGCGGGTCTACAATGAGCAGTTCTTC.

This clone is a singleton in its sample. The gene calls are TRBV9 and TRBJ1-4; D not certain. Germline V gene sequence: CDR1 SGDLS, CDR2 YYNGEE. This CDR3 has 14 amino acids. Trimming left V 7 bases short and J 8 bases short, with 18 bases between. This CDR3 reads CASGPGTRGEKLFF. CDR3 sequence (DNA): TGTGCCAGCGGTCCGGGAACCAGAGGGGAAAAACTGTTTTTT.